Listed here is a single TCR beta chain. The CDR3 spans 14 residues. V was shortened by 4 bases and J by 4 bases, with 13 bases between the two germline ends. Germline loops: CDR1 MGHRA, CDR2 YSYEKL. This specimen comes from a study of CD8 T cells in Susac syndrome. cDNA came from about 0.5 to 1 ug RNA primed by random hexamers. The amplification used immunoSEQ multiplex PCR on TCR beta CDR3; it spanned 54 Vbeta and 13 Jbeta. TCRdb redid the calling of the immunoSEQ multiplex PCR reads with MiXCR, one entry per CDR3 protein. The sample holds 140,000 to 150,000 distinct CDR3 sequences, approximately 93% seen once. The authors sequenced TCR beta from blood CD8+ and CD4+ T cells.

The sequence derives from a human donor in good health. Sample: CD4+ T cells from PBMCs. The V gene is TRBV4-1, the J gene TRBJ1-2; D is unclear. The CDR3 protein is CASSLSGELYGYTF. Here the CDR3 DNA reads TGCGCCAGCAGCCTAAGCGGGGAACTCTATGGCTACACCTTC.